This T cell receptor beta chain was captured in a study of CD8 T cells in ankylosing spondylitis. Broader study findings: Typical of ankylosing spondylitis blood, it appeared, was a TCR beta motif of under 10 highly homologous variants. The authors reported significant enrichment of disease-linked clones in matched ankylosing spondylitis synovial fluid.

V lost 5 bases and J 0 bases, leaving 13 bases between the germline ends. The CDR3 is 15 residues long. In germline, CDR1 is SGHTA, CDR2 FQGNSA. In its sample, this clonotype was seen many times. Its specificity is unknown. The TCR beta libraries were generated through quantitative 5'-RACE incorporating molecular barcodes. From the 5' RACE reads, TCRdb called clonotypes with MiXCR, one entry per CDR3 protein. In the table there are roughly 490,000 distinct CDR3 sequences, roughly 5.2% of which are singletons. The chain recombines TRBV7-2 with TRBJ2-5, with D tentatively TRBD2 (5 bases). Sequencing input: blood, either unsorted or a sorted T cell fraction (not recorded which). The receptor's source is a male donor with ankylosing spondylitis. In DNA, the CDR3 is TGTGCCAGCAGCCACCACCGGGATAACCAAGAGACCCAGTACTTC. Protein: CASSHHRDNQETQYF.